Reported below is one TCR beta chain. Its target is unknown. Different DNA sequences within this sample yield the same CDR3. This sample was taken from a study of shared clonotypes between healthy human individuals. The V gene end was trimmed by 6 bases and the J gene end by 5 bases; junction bases not matched to a gene: 8. The germline V gene has CDR1 MNHEY and CDR2 SMNVEV (reference sequence). CDR3 size: 14 residues. Sequencing used immunoSEQ multiplex PCR; TCRdb keeps in-frame clones, though not all of them. In the table there are some 2 million clones, about 95% of which are singletons. Findings and limits, study-wide: Generally, estimated richness proved larger in naive subsets than it did in memory subsets.

The naive CD8 fraction comprised CD45RO-negative cells positively selected for CCR7 and excluded terminally differentiated effector memory CD45RA+ cells. The sequencing input was naive CD8+ T cells sorted from blood. The chain uses TRBV27 and TRBJ1-1; 8 bases align to TRBD1. The source of this sequence is a man between 18 and 29 years old in good health. The CDR3 coding sequence is TGTGCCAGCAGCCTCGACAGGGGAGGAACTGAAGCTTTCTTT. Translation gives CASSLDRGGTEAFF.